The 25 T cell receptor beta chains reported below all come from one sample, sequenced in a study of CD8 T cells in ankylosing spondylitis. No antigen has been identified for these receptors. TCRdb reanalysed the 5' RACE reads using MiXCR and keeps one entry per CDR3 protein. The sample has roughly 670,000 distinct CDR3 sequences, roughly 19% seen once. Study-wide points: Characteristic of ankylosing spondylitis blood, it appeared, was a TCR beta motif comprising roughly eight highly homologous variants.

The sequenced sample was blood, either unsorted or a sorted T cell fraction (not recorded which). The source of these receptors is a male donor with ankylosing spondylitis.

This clonotype appeared once. This may be a read error, as it is one base from a much larger clone. The genes are TRBV29-1 and TRBJ1-1; no clear D. The germline V gene encodes CDR1 SQVTM and CDR2 ANQGSEA. CDR3 length equals 13 residues. The DNA of the CDR3 is TGCAGCGTTGGGCCCCACATGAACACTGAAGCTCTCTTT. Translated: CSVGPHMNTEALF.

For this clonotype: A much bigger clone sits one base away, suggesting this may be a read error. The V gene is TRBV4-2, the J gene TRBJ2-1; 9 nucleotides line up with TRBD2. The CDR3 covers 15 residues. CDR1 is LGHNA and CDR2 is YNFKEQ in the germline V gene. J was trimmed by 2 bases and V by 2 bases; bases with no gene match: 1. The CDR3 region has the DNA TGTGCCAGCAGCCAACCTAGCGGGACCTACAATGAGCAGTTCTTC. Its translation is CASSQPSGTYNEQFF.

This clonotype showed up just a few times. V usage is TRBV29-1 and J usage is TRBJ2-7; 7 nucleotides match TRBD2. The V gene end was trimmed by 4 bases and the J gene end by 2 bases; junction bases not matched to a gene: 5. CDR1 and CDR2 (germline): SQVTM, ANQGSEA. The CDR3 is made up of 13 amino acids. For the CDR3, the DNA is TGCAGCGTTGCAAGCGGGGATACCTACGAGCAGTACTTC. Translation: CSVASGDTYEQYF.

The chain recombines TRBV3-1 with TRBJ2-5; D is undetermined. CDR1 is LGHDT, CDR2 YNNKEL, per germline (reference sequence). The CDR3 sequence is 13 residues long. Trimming took off 1 base at V and 5 bases at J, with 8 bases between the two ends. The CDR3 nucleotides are TGTGCCAGCAGCCAAGGGTTAGTCGAGACCCAGTACTTC. This translates into CASSQGLVETQYF.

This clonotype was seen at least ten times. V usage is TRBV12-3 or TRBV12-4 and J usage is TRBJ1-3; D gene uncertain. The CDR3 extends over 13 amino acids. Trimming removed 7 bases from V and 0 bases from J, with 7 bases in between. The CDR3 is CASKANSGNTIYF. Written as DNA, the CDR3 is TGTGCCAGCAAGGCGAACTCTGGAAACACCATATATTTT.

This clonotype appeared a few times. The chain recombines TRBV7-9 with TRBJ1-5; D ambiguous. V was clipped by 1 base and J by 12 bases, with 13 bases between them. The CDR3 covers 13 residues. From germline, CDR1 is SEHNR and CDR2 FQNEAQ (reference sequence). DNA for the CDR3: TGTGCCAGCAGCTTAGGGGCGAGCGGGTACCAGCATTTT. It translates to CASSLGASGYQHF.

Points on this clonotype: At one of its ends the junction is not consistent with the germline gene, which may arise from a read error. This chain connects TRBV7-3 to TRBJ2-3; D may be TRBD1 or TRBD2 (5 bases each). This CDR3 spans 13 amino acids. Per the germline V gene, CDR1 is SGHTA and CDR2 is FQGTGA. This chain's CDR3 is CASSLTGTSSLNF. For the CDR3, the DNA is TGTGCCAGCAGCTTAACCGGGACCTCCTCCCTAAATTTT.

This clonotype showed up just a few times. The chain joins TRBV5-6 to TRBJ2-1; 8 bases align to TRBD2. The germline V gene encodes CDR1 SGHDT and CDR2 YYEEEE. This CDR3 is 14 amino acids long. V was clipped by 4 bases and J by 5 bases; unmatched bases: 5. The CDR3, as DNA: TGTGCCAGCAGCCAGGGACTAGAAGACAATGAGCAGTTCTTC. Encoded protein: CASSQGLEDNEQFF.

This CDR3 reads CASSLQRGQPGNSYEQYF. CDR3 DNA sequence: TGTGCCAGCAGTCTCCAGAGGGGACAGCCAGGTAACTCCTACGAGCAGTACTTC. The chain carries TRBV6-1 and TRBJ2-7; 7 bases are a match to TRBD1. V lost 5 bases and J lost 0; bases outside the gene matches: 16. This CDR3 has 18 residues. Germline V gene sequence: CDR1 MNHNS, CDR2 SASEGT.

There are a few counts of this clonotype. The chain couples TRBV9 to TRBJ2-1; D is uncertain. Trimming stripped 4 bases from V and 0 bases from J, with 11 bases between. CDR3 length equals 15 residues. Germline assignment: CDR1 SGDLS and CDR2 YYNGEE. This CDR3 reads CASSPSSSSYNEQFF. The CDR3 region has the DNA TGTGCCAGCAGCCCGTCCTCGAGCTCCTACAATGAGCAGTTCTTC.

In this sample, this clonotype turned up a few times. The chain employs TRBV5-1 and TRBJ2-7; 7 nucleotides align to TRBD2. CDR3 length: 17 residues. In germline, CDR1 is SGHRS, CDR2 YFSETQ. Trimming removed 4 bases from V and 0 bases from J; junction bases left unmatched: 13. CDR3 in DNA: TGCGCCAGCAGCCTACAAACTTGGGAGGGAGTCTCCTACGAGCAGTACTTC. It translates to CASSLQTWEGVSYEQYF.

The chain is built from TRBV28 and TRBJ2-3; D is unclear. CDR1 and CDR2 from the germline V gene are MDHEN and SYDVKM. V was trimmed by 5 bases and J by 8 bases, leaving 14 bases between them. The CDR3 spans 13 residues. The CDR3 sequence: CASSPGIYTTQYF. The DNA of the CDR3 is TGTGCCAGCAGTCCCGGTATCTACACTACGCAGTATTTT.

The chain links TRBV20-1 to TRBJ1-2, with 11 bases that match TRBD1. V trimming: 0 bases; J trimming: 4 bases; junction bases outside the gene matches: 4. Germline V gene data show CDR1 as DFQATT and CDR2 as SNEGSKA (reference sequence). This CDR3 has 15 residues. The CDR3 loop is CSARDWDRGGYGYTF. CDR3 bases: TGCAGTGCTAGAGACTGGGACAGGGGGGGCTATGGCTACACCTTC.

This clonotype was found a few times. The J gene is TRBJ2-1, the V gene TRBV7-2; TRBD2 aligns across 10 bases. This CDR3 contains 16 residues. V shed 1 base and J 7 bases; nucleotides not matched to a gene: 7. The V gene's germline CDR1 is SGHTA and CDR2 FQGNSA. The CDR3 DNA follows: TGTGCCAGCAGCTTAGAGCCAGCGGGGGGGCGGAATGAGCAGTTCTTC. The encoded protein is CASSLEPAGGRNEQFF.

This clonotype was found many times. The chain has TRBV5-1 and TRBJ2-3; D perhaps matches TRBD1 (5 bases). V was pared by 4 bases and J by 4 bases, with 16 bases between. CDR3 length equals 15 residues. In germline, CDR1 is SGHRS, CDR2 YFSETQ. CDR3 DNA: TGCGCCAGCAGCCCCACGGACACCCCGGCAGATACGCAGTATTTT. Amino acids: CASSPTDTPADTQYF.

The chain uses TRBV28 and TRBJ2-5; 12 bases map to TRBD2. The germline V gene has CDR1 MDHEN and CDR2 SYDVKM. Germline trimming cut 3 bases from V and 4 bases from J; bases unmatched to any gene: 3. The CDR3 totals 15 residues. The CDR3 DNA follows: TGTGCCAGCAGTTTCCTAGCGGGAGGGACAGAGACCCAGTACTTC. This codes for CASSFLAGGTETQYF.

The table lists this clonotype with a count of one. The rearrangement joins TRBV19 to TRBJ2-2, with D possibly matching TRBD2 (6 bases). The CDR3 is made up of 15 amino acids. V lost 11 bases and J lost 4, with 20 bases in between. CDR1 and CDR2 from the germline V gene are LNHDA and SQIVND (reference sequence). This chain's CDR3 is CAVRGTPAGTGELFF. The DNA of the CDR3 is TGTGCCGTAAGGGGAACACCAGCGGGCACCGGGGAGCTGTTTTTT. The variable domain in full, completed from reference TRBV19 and TRBJ2-2, reads DGGITQSPKYLFRKEGQNVTLSCEQNLNHDAMYWYRQDPGQGLRLIYYSQIVNDFQKGDIAEGYSVSREKKESFPLTVTSAQKNPTAFYLCAVRGTPAGTGELFFGEGSRLTVL.

This clonotype was counted many times. The V call is TRBV12-3 or TRBV12-4, the J call TRBJ2-2, with no clear D. V lost 2 bases to trimming and J lost 2 bases, with 9 bases between them. The CDR3 runs to 15 residues. Here the CDR3 reads CASSLPPDNTGELFF. The DNA for the CDR3 is TGTGCCAGCAGTTTACCACCGGACAACACCGGGGAGCTGTTTTTT.

The chain combines TRBV5-1 with TRBJ2-7, with 9 nucleotides matching TRBD2. V shed 0 bases and J 12 bases; nucleotides not matched to a gene: 16. Germline CDR1 SGHRS, CDR2 YFSETQ. The CDR3 spans 16 residues. The CDR3 region is CASSLVGTSPRSMPYF. In nucleotides, the CDR3 is TGCGCCAGCAGCTTGGTCGGGACTAGCCCTCGGAGTATGCCGTACTTC.

This clonotype was picked up many times. The chain employs TRBV29-1 and TRBJ2-7; D remains unclear. Trimming removed 6 bases from V and 3 bases from J, with 9 bases in between. This CDR3 has 11 residues. Germline CDR1 and CDR2: SQVTM and ANQGSEA. DNA of the CDR3: TGCAGCGTCGCGGTCAGCTACGAGCAGTACTTC. Translation gives CSVAVSYEQYF.

The gene calls are TRBV7-9 and TRBJ2-4; 8 nucleotides align to TRBD1. Germline V CDR1 and CDR2: SEHNR, FQNEAQ (reference sequence). CDR3 size: 14 residues. The J segment lost 5 bases and the V segment lost 5 bases, leaving 5 bases of the junction unmatched. For the CDR3, the DNA is TGTGCCAGCAGCCACGGACAGGGCCAAAACATTCAGTACTTC. Its protein is CASSHGQGQNIQYF.

The rearrangement joins TRBV3-1 to TRBJ1-3; no definite D call. The CDR3 contains 15 residues. Germline-derived CDR1 and CDR2 are LGHDT and YNNKEL (reference sequence). Trimming removed 0 bases from V and 0 bases from J, with 6 bases in between. CDR3 residues: CASSQEENSGNTIYF. The CDR3 DNA is TGTGCCAGCAGCCAAGAGGAGAACTCTGGAAACACCATATATTTT.

Regarding this clonotype: An end of the junction differs from the germline gene, which may be a read error. The J gene is TRBJ1-4, the V gene TRBV12-3 or TRBV12-4; no firm D call. The CDR3 sequence is 11 residues long. Here the CDR3 reads CASSLNQKRFF. The CDR3 nucleotides are TGTGCCAGCAGTTTAAACCAAAAACGGTTTTTT.

This clonotype was counted between two and nine times. The chain couples TRBV5-1 to TRBJ2-7; unclear D gene. CDR1 and CDR2 from the germline V gene are SGHRS and YFSETQ. Between the trimmed V and J ends, which lost 2 bases and 4 bases, there was a span of 10 bases. CDR3 length: 13 residues. The CDR3 DNA sequence: TGCGCCAGCAGCTTATCAGGAAGATACGAGCAGTACTTC. It is translated as CASSLSGRYEQYF.

The chain joins TRBV12-3 or TRBV12-4 to TRBJ2-3; no firm D call. V lost 7 bases to trimming and J lost 5 bases, with 10 bases between them. The CDR3 is 12 residues long. CDR3 in DNA: TGTGCCAGCACCCCCTCTCGAGATACGCAGTATTTT. Protein: CASTPSRDTQYF.